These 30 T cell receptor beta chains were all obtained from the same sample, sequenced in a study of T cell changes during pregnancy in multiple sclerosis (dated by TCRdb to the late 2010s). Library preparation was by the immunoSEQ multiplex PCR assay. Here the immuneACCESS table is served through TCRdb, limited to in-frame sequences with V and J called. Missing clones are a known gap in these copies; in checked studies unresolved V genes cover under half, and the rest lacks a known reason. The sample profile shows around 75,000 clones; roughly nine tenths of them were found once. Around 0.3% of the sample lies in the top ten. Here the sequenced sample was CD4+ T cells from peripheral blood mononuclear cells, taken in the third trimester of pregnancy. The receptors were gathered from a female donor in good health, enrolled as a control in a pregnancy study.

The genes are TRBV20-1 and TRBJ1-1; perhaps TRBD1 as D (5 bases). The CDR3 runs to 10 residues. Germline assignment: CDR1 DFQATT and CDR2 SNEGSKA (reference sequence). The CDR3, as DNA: TGCTCCTTAACCCGGGACTCGACTTTCTTT. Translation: CSLTRDSTFF.

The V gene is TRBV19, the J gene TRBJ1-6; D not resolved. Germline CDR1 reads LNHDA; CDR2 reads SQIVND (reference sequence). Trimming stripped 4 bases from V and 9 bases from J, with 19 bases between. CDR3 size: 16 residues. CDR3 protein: CASSTPAYGMGSPLHF. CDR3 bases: TGTGCCAGTAGTACCCCAGCGTACGGGATGGGTTCACCCCTCCACTTT.

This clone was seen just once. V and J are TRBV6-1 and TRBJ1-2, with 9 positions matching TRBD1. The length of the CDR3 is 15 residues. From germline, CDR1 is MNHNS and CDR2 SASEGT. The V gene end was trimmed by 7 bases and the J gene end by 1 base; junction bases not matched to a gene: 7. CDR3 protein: CASTSGTGNNYGYTF. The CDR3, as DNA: TGTGCCAGCACATCCGGGACAGGGAATAACTATGGCTACACCTTC.

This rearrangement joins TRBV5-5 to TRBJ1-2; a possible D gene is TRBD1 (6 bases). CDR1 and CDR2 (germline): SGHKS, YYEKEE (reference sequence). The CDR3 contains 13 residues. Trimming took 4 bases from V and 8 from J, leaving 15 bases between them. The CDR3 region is CASSPLTGGGYTF. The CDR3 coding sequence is TGTGCCAGCAGCCCCTTGACAGGTGGCGGCTACACCTTC.

The CDR3 sequence is CASSLGPLNEQYF. The CDR3 nucleotides are TGTGCCAGCAGCTTGGGCCCCTTAAACGAGCAGTACTTC. The V call is TRBV7-9, the J call TRBJ2-7; D unclear. The CDR3 is made up of 13 amino acids. Per germline, CDR1 SEHNR and CDR2 FQNEAQ (reference sequence). Trimming took off 3 bases at V and 5 bases at J, with 11 bases between the two ends.

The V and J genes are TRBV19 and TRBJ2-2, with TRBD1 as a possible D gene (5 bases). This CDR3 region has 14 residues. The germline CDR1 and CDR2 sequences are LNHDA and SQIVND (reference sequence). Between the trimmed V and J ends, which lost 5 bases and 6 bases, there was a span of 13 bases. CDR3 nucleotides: TGTGCCAGTAGTGCCCAAGACAGCGCCGGGGAGCTGTTTTTT. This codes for CASSAQDSAGELFF. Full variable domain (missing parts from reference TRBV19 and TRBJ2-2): DGGITQSPKYLFRKEGQNVTLSCEQNLNHDAMYWYRQDPGQGLRLIYYSQIVNDFQKGDIAEGYSVSREKKESFPLTVTSAQKNPTAFYLCASSAQDSAGELFFGEGSRLTVL.

The CDR3 region is CASSKPINTEAFF. CDR3 in DNA: TGTGCCAGCAGCAAACCTATAAACACTGAAGCTTTCTTT. The V and J genes are TRBV21-1 and TRBJ1-1. TRBV21-1 corresponds to a pseudogene. The CDR3 contains 13 residues.

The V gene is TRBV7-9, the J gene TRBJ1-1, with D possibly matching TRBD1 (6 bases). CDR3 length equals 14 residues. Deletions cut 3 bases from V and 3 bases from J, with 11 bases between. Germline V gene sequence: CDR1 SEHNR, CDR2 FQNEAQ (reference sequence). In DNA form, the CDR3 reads TGTGCCAGCAGCTTGTCCAGGGGAGACACTGAAGCTTTCTTT. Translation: CASSLSRGDTEAFF.

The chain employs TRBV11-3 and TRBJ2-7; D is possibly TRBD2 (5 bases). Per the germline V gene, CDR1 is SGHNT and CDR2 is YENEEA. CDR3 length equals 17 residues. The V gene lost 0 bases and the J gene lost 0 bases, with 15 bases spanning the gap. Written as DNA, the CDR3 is TGTGCCAGCAGCTTAGATCTAAGGGCCGACTACTCCTACGAGCAGTACTTC. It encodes CASSLDLRADYSYEQYF. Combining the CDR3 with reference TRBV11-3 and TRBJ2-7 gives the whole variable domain EAGVVQSPRYKIIEKKQPVAFWCNPISGHNTLYWYLQNLGQGPELLIRYENEEAVDDSQLPKDRFSAERLKGVDSTLKIQPAELGDSAVYLCASSLDLRADYSYEQYFGPGTRLTVT.

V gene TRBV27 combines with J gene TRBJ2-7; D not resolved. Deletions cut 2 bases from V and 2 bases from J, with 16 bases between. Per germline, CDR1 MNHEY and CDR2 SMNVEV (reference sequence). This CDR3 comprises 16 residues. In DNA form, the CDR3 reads TGTGCCAGCAGTTTAACAGCTCCCCTTATTACCTACGAGCAGTACTTC. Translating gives CASSLTAPLITYEQYF.

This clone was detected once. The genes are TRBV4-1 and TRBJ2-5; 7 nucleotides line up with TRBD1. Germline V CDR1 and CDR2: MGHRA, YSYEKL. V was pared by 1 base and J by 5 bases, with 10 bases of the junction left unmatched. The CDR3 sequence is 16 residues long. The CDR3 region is CASSQAGTELWETQYF. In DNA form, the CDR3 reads TGCGCCAGCAGCCAAGCCGGGACAGAGCTTTGGGAGACCCAGTACTTC.

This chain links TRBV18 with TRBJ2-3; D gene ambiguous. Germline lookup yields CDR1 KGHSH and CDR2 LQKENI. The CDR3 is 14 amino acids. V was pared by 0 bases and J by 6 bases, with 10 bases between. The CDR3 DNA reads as TGTGCCAGCTCACCACCACTTCCTCGGGATACGCAGTATTTT. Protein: CASSPPLPRDTQYF.

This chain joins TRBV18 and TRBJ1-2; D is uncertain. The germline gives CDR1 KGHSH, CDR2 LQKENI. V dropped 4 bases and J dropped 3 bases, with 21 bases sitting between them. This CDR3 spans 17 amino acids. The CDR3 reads CASSRSGTTQTYYGYTF. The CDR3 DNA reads TGTGCCAGCTCACGTTCGGGTACCACCCAGACTTACTATGGCTACACCTTC.

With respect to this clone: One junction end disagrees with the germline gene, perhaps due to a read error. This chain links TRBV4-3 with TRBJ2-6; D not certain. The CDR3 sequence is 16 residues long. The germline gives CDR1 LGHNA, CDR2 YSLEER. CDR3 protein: CASSQALDSGANVLTF. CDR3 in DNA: TGCGCCAGCAGCCAAGCTCTTGACTCTGGAGCCAACGTCCTGACTTTC.

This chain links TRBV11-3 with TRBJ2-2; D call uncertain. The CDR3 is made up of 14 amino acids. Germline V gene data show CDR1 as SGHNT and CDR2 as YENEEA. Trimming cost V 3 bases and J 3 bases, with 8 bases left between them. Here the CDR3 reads CASSFYGDTGELFF. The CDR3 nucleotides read TGTGCCAGCAGCTTTTATGGAGACACCGGGGAGCTGTTTTTT.

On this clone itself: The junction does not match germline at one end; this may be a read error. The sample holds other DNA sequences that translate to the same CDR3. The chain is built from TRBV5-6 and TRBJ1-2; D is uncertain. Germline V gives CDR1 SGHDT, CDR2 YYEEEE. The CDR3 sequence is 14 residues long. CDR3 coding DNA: TGTGCCAGCAGCTTGGGTCCAGCTAACTATGGCTATACCTTC. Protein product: CASSLGPANYGYTF.

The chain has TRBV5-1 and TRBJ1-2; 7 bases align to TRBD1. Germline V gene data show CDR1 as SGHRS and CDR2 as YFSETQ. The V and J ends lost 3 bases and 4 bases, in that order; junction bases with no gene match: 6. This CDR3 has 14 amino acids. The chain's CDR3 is CASSSGQRPYGYTF. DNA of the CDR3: TGCGCCAGCAGCTCGGGACAGAGGCCCTATGGCTACACCTTC.

This chain's CDR3 is CAWRRPGRGRVTEAFF. Here the CDR3 DNA reads TGTGCCTGGAGGAGGCCGGGCAGGGGGCGTGTTACTGAAGCTTTCTTT. The J gene is TRBJ1-1, the V gene TRBV30; 8 nucleotides line up with TRBD1. Trimming took 3 bases from V and 5 from J; bases not matched to a gene: 14. Germline values: CDR1 GTSNPN, CDR2 SVGIG (reference sequence). This CDR3 spans 16 amino acids.

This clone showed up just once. CDR3 nucleotide sequence: TGTGCCAGCAGCTCACTTTCAGAGACAGGGGTAAACACCATATATTTT. It codes for CASSSLSETGVNTIYF. The chain joins TRBV7-6 to TRBJ1-3, with 8 bases fitting TRBD1. Germline lookup yields CDR1 SGHVS and CDR2 FNYEAQ. J lost 6 bases, V lost 4 bases, and 11 bases had no gene match. The CDR3 sequence is 16 residues long.

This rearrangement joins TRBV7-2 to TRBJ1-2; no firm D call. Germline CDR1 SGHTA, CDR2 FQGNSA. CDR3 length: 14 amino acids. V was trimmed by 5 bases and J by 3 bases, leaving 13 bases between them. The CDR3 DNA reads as TGTGCCAGCAGCCACGCCCAGAGGGACTATGGCTACACCTTC. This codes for CASSHAQRDYGYTF.

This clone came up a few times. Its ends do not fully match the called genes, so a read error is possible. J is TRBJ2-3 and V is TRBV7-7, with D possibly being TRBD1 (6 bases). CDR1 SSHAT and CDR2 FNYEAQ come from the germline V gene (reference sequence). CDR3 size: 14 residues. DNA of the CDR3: TGTGCTAGCAGCCCCGGGACAAGCACAGATACGCAGTATTTT. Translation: CASSPGTSTDTQYF. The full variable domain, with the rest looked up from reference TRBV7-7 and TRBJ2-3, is GAGVSQSPRYKVTKRGQDVTLRCDPISSHATLYWYQQALGQGPEFLTYFNYEAQPDKSGLPSDRFSAERPEGSISTLTIQRTEQRDSAMYRCASSPGTSTDTQYFGPGTRLTVL.

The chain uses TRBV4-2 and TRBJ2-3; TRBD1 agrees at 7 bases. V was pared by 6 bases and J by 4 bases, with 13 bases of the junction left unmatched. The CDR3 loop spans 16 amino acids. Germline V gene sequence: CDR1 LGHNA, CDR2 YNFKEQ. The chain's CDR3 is CASRETQGLFSDTQYF. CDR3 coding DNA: TGTGCCAGCAGGGAGACACAGGGGCTCTTTTCAGATACGCAGTATTTT.

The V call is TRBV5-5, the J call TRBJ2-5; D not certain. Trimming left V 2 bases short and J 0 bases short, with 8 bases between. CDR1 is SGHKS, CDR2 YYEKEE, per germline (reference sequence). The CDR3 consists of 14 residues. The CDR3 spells CASSLTVNQETQYF. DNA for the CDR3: TGTGCCAGCAGCTTAACTGTTAACCAAGAGACCCAGTACTTC.

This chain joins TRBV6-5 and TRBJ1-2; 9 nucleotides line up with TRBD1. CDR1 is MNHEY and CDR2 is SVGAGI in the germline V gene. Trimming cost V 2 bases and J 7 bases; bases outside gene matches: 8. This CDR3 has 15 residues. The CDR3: CASSYTGQGGFGYTF. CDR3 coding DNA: TGTGCCAGCAGTTACACGGGACAGGGAGGTTTTGGCTACACCTTC.

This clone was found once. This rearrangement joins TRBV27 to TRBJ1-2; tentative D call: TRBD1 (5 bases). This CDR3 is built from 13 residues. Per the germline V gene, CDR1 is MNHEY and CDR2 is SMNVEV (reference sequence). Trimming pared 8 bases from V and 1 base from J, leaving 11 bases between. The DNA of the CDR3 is TGTGCCAGCCGGCAGACAGTTAACTATGGCTACACCTTC. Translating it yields CASRQTVNYGYTF.

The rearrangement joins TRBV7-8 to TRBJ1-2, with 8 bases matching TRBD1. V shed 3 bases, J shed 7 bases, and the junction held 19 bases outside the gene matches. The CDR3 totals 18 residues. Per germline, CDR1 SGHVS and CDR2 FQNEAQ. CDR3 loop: CASSLVAAGGDMVRGYTF. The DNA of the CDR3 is TGTGCCAGCAGCTTGGTCGCGGCAGGGGGCGATATGGTACGTGGCTACACCTTC. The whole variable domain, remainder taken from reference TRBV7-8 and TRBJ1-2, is GAGVSQSPRYKVAKRGQDVALRCDPISGHVSLFWYQQALGQGPEFLTYFQNEAQLDKSGLPSDRFFAERPEGSVSTLKIQRTQQEDSAVYLCASSLVAAGGDMVRGYTFGSGTRLTVV.

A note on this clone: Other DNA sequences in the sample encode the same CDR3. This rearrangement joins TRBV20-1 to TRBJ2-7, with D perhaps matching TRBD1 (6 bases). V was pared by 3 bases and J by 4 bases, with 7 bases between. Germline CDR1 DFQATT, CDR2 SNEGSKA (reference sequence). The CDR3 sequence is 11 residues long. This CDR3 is CSASRGYEQYF. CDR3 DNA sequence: TGCAGTGCTAGCAGGGGTTACGAGCAGTACTTC.

CDR3: CASGARGGETQYF. CDR3 DNA: TGTGCTAGTGGTGCCCGGGGAGGAGAGACCCAGTACTTC. The V and J genes are TRBV12-5 and TRBJ2-5; D possibly corresponds to TRBD2 (6 bases). Trimming removed 5 bases from V and 4 bases from J, with 11 bases in between. Per the germline V gene, CDR1 is LGHNT and CDR2 is FRNRAP. The CDR3 consists of 13 residues.

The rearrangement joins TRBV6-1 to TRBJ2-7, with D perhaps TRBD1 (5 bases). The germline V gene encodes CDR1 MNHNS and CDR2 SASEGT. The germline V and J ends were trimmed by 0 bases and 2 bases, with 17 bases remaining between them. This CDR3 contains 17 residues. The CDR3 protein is CASSEARTYAGTYEQYF. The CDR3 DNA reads TGTGCCAGCAGTGAAGCGCGTACCTACGCAGGGACCTACGAGCAGTACTTC.

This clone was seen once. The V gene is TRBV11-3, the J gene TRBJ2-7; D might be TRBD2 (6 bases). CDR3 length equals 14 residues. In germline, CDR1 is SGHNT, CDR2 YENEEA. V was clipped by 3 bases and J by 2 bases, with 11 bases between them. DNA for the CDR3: TGTGCCAGCAGCTTTCAGGAGGGCCCCTACGAGCAGTACTTC. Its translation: CASSFQEGPYEQYF.